The entry below gives a single T cell receptor beta chain sequence along with its context. These data belong to a study of T cells in women clearing cervical HPV infection. Overall study: HLA type stays a possible confounder, typing being limited.

immunoSEQ multiplex PCR used an average of about 1,200 ng genomic DNA. Assay used: immunoSEQ multiplex PCR; TCRdb lists only in-frame clones, some missing. The repertoire table contains 30,000 to 45,000 clones. What was sequenced was blood buffy coat. The source of this sequence is a woman aged 18-69 years with a cervical HPV16 infection that either progressed to CIN3+ or cleared (not recorded which).

Partial CDR3 DNA: TGTGCCAGCAGCCTGGACAGCAGCTCCTACGAG. Protein: CASSLDSSSYE. The full CDR3 protein reads CASSLDSSSYEQYF. The chain employs TRBV12-3 or TRBV12-4 and TRBJ2-7; D might be TRBD1 (6 bases). The missing CDR3 end, 3 residues past where the read stops, is filled in from the germline J gene. Trimming stripped 6 bases from V and 0 bases from J, with 12 bases between. The CDR3 consists of 14 residues.